Below are 18 T cell receptor beta chains sequenced from a single sample in a study of CD8+ T cells in alopecia areata. Sequencing used cDNA as its template, made by extracting RNA and reverse transcribing it. TCRdb's copy holds only in-frame clones and misses some; the assay was immunoSEQ multiplex PCR. There are a few hundred thousand clones in the sample; 60% occur only once, and about 0.9% lies in the top ten. Specified treatment: oral pan-JAK inhibitor, 5-10 mg twice daily. The sequencing here drew on CD4+ T cells sorted from blood, taken at roughly week 52, from a patient treated with tofacitinib. Receptors originate from a human donor with alopecia areata.

The table lists this clone with a few counts. The CDR3 is CAWSAAGGYTF. The CDR3 region has the DNA TGTGCCTGGAGTGCTGCAGGGGGCTACACCTTC. The chain employs TRBV30 and TRBJ1-2; weak D call: TRBD1 (5 bases). This CDR3 region has 11 residues. CDR1 and CDR2 from the germline V gene are GTSNPN and SVGIG (reference sequence). V shed 1 base and J shed 8 bases, with 8 bases lying between them.

The rearrangement uses TRBV19 and TRBJ1-5, with no clear D. From germline, CDR1 is LNHDA and CDR2 SQIVND (reference sequence). V lost 5 bases and J 6 bases, leaving 17 bases between the germline ends. The CDR3 covers 15 residues. CDR3 sequence: CASSGPGLTTQPQHF. In nucleotides, the CDR3 is TGTGCCAGTAGTGGGCCCGGGCTTACCACTCAGCCCCAGCATTTT.

CDR3 sequence: CASSLMAGWGEAFF. CDR3 coding DNA: TGCGCCAGCAGCTTGATGGCGGGATGGGGTGAAGCTTTCTTT. The genes are TRBV5-1 and TRBJ1-1; no definite D call. This CDR3 is built from 14 residues. The V end was cut by 1 base, the J end by 7 bases, with 14 bases between. Germline-derived CDR1 and CDR2 are SGHRS and YFSETQ.

CDR3 nucleotides: TGTGCCTGGAGTGTAGGGGGGCCGGCCTATGGCTACACCTTC. As protein: CAWSVGGPAYGYTF. The chain uses TRBV30 and TRBJ1-2; D might be TRBD1 (6 bases). Per the germline V gene, CDR1 is GTSNPN and CDR2 is SVGIG (reference sequence). The germline V and J ends were trimmed by 0 bases and 4 bases, with 12 bases remaining between them. CDR3 size: 14 residues.

This chain uses TRBV30 with TRBJ1-5; D is possibly TRBD1 (5 bases). CDR3 length: 16 amino acids. Germline CDR1 and CDR2: GTSNPN and SVGIG (reference sequence). V lost 1 base to trimming and J lost 2 bases, with 15 bases between them. The CDR3 spells CAWSDFPGSGNQPQHF. In DNA, the CDR3 is TGTGCCTGGAGTGACTTTCCAGGGAGCGGCAATCAGCCCCAGCATTTT.

This clone was detected only once. The V gene is TRBV18, the J gene TRBJ2-7; D perhaps matches TRBD1 (6 bases). CDR3 length: 15 residues. The germline V gene has CDR1 KGHSH and CDR2 LQKENI. Trimming pared 2 bases from V and 6 bases from J, leaving 17 bases between. The CDR3 is CASSPTQNRVGEQYF. The CDR3 region has the DNA TGTGCCAGCTCACCAACTCAAAACAGGGTCGGCGAGCAGTACTTC.

The chain's CDR3 is CAWRGQTGSGYTF. DNA for the CDR3: TGTGCCTGGAGGGGACAGACAGGAAGTGGCTACACCTTC. The chain is built from TRBV30 and TRBJ1-2, with 7 bases that match TRBD1. Germline CDR1 is GTSNPN and CDR2 is SVGIG (reference sequence). With V trimmed by 3 bases and J by 7 bases, 8 bases remained unmatched. There are 13 residues in the CDR3.

This clone showed up just once. The chain couples TRBV9 to TRBJ2-5; 9 bases match TRBD2. The trim removed 0 bases at V and 1 base at J, leaving 1 base unmatched. CDR1 SGDLS and CDR2 YYNGEE come from the germline V gene. This CDR3 has 15 residues. The CDR3 is CASSVVAGAQETQYF. CDR3 nucleotides: TGTGCCAGCAGCGTAGTAGCGGGGGCCCAAGAGACCCAGTACTTC.

This clone was picked up a small number of times. The chain links TRBV6-6 to TRBJ2-7; 9 bases fit TRBD1. Germline V gives CDR1 MNHNY, CDR2 SVGAGI (reference sequence). The CDR3 covers 12 residues. J gave up 5 bases and V 8 bases, and 4 bases lay outside the gene matches. Here the CDR3 reads CASGDRVNEQYF. The CDR3 DNA reads TGTGCCAGCGGGGACAGGGTTAACGAGCAGTACTTC.

The chain couples TRBV5-1 to TRBJ2-5; the D gene is possibly TRBD2 (6 bases). Trimming cost V 4 bases and J 5 bases, with 15 bases left between them. Germline V gene lookup returns CDR1 SGHRS and CDR2 YFSETQ. The length of the CDR3 is 14 residues. Written as DNA, the CDR3 is TGCGCCAGCAGCGTCGGGGGTCAGTGGGAGACCCAGTACTTC. Encoded protein: CASSVGGQWETQYF.

This clone was detected only a few times. V is TRBV7-2 and J is TRBJ2-1, with 15 positions matching TRBD2. The CDR3 runs 16 residues. Germline trimming cut 2 bases from V and 10 bases from J; bases unmatched to any gene: 6. Germline V gives CDR1 SGHTA, CDR2 FQGNSA. The CDR3 is CASSLTGTSGRREQFF. The DNA of the CDR3 is TGTGCCAGCAGCTTAACCGGGACTAGCGGGAGGAGAGAGCAGTTCTTC. Together with reference TRBV7-2 and TRBJ2-1, the CDR3 gives the full variable domain: GAGVSQSPSNKVTEKGKDVELRCDPISGHTALYWYRQSLGQGLEFLIYFQGNSAPDKSGLPSDRFSAERTGGSVSTLTIQRTQQEDSAVYLCASSLTGTSGRREQFFGPGTRLTVL.

The chain joins TRBV30 to TRBJ1-6; tentatively, D is TRBD1 (6 bases). Between the trimmed V and J ends, which lost 0 bases and 7 bases, there was a span of 13 bases. Germline CDR1 is GTSNPN and CDR2 is SVGIG (reference sequence). This CDR3 region has 15 residues. The DNA for the CDR3 is TGTGCCTGGAGTGTCTGGAGACAGGCGAATTCACCCCTCCACTTT. Translation gives CAWSVWRQANSPLHF.

The V gene is TRBV2, the J gene TRBJ2-1, with D tentatively TRBD1 (5 bases). The CDR3 totals 13 residues. Germline CDR1 reads SNHLY; CDR2 reads FYNNEI. V lost 5 bases to trimming and J lost 8 bases, with 13 bases between them. The CDR3 DNA reads as TGTGCCAGCAGTCCAAGGATGGGGCATGAGCAGTTCTTC. Translated, it gives CASSPRMGHEQFF.

This clone was counted only a few times. This chain joins TRBV11-2 and TRBJ2-2; 8 positions match TRBD1. Germline CDR1 and CDR2: SGHAT and FQNNGV. CDR3 length equals 15 residues. V was clipped by 6 bases and J by 0 bases; unmatched bases: 3. This chain's CDR3 is CASRTTGANTGELFF. The CDR3 DNA sequence: TGTGCCAGCAGAACGACAGGGGCGAACACCGGGGAGCTGTTTTTT.

The chain uses TRBV29-1 and TRBJ1-4, with D possibly matching TRBD1 (5 bases). This CDR3 region has 13 residues. V was trimmed by 7 bases and J by 4 bases, leaving 13 bases between them. Germline V gene lookup returns CDR1 SQVTM and CDR2 ANQGSEA. CDR3 sequence reads: CSATGPVNEKLFF. Here the CDR3 DNA reads TGCAGCGCTACGGGACCCGTTAATGAAAAACTGTTTTTT.

The rearrangement links TRBV2 to TRBJ1-5; D unclear. The length of the CDR3 is 11 residues. Germline V gives CDR1 SNHLY, CDR2 FYNNEI. Trimming removed 8 bases from V and 7 bases from J, with 9 bases in between. CDR3 sequence (DNA): TGTGCCAGCTCGGCAGGCCAGCCCCAGCATTTT. Encoded protein: CASSAGQPQHF.

The genes are TRBV29-1 and TRBJ2-5; TRBD1 matches at 9 bases. V shed 8 bases, J shed 5 bases, and the junction held 6 bases outside the gene matches. Germline V lookup: CDR1 SQVTM, CDR2 ANQGSEA. The CDR3 is 12 amino acids. CDR3 DNA: TGCAGCTCCGGGACAGGGTCCGAGACCCAGTACTTC. Translation: CSSGTGSETQYF.

In this sample, this clone turned up a few times. The chain combines TRBV6-6 with TRBJ1-6, with D possibly matching TRBD1 (5 bases). The CDR3 is made up of 14 amino acids. Germline V gene sequence: CDR1 MNHNY, CDR2 SVGAGI (reference sequence). With 5 bases removed from V and 10 bases from J, the gap between germline ends came to 15 bases. The CDR3 is CASSPTRGESPLHF. CDR3 sequence (DNA): TGTGCCAGCAGTCCCACAAGGGGAGAATCACCCCTCCACTTT.